The 21 T cell receptor beta chains given below trace back to one sample, sequenced in a study of T cell responses to AZD1222 COVID-19 vaccine. Measured with immunoSEQ multiplex PCR; TCRdb has only the in-frame clones, and not every one. The repertoire holds more than 140,000 clones, with approximately 89% as singletons. This sample comprised peripheral blood, obtained on day 0 of AZD1222 vaccination. These receptors all come from an adult in good health.

The chain combines TRBV9 with TRBJ2-7; 9 nucleotides align to TRBD1. V gave up 0 bases and J gave up 2 bases; unmatched junction bases: 9. CDR1 and CDR2 (germline): SGDLS, YYNGEE. The CDR3 covers 17 residues. The CDR3 protein is CASSVGSGWDRAYEQYF. The DNA for the CDR3 is TGTGCCAGCAGCGTAGGAAGCGGGTGGGACAGGGCCTACGAGCAGTACTTC.

This chain joins TRBV27 and TRBJ2-7; 7 nucleotides align to TRBD1. This CDR3 has 14 amino acids. Germline V gene sequence: CDR1 MNHEY, CDR2 SMNVEV (reference sequence). With V trimmed by 6 bases and J by 1 base, 6 bases remained unmatched. The CDR3 sequence is CASRGQDGSYEQYF. In DNA, the CDR3 is TGTGCCAGCAGAGGACAGGACGGATCCTACGAGCAGTACTTC.

The gene calls are TRBV6-5 and TRBJ1-5, with D unclear. The CDR3 runs to 15 residues. The V end was cut by 6 bases, the J end by 1 base, with 13 bases between. The germline V gene encodes CDR1 MNHEY and CDR2 SVGAGI. The CDR3 sequence: CASSPSGRSNQPQHF. Written as DNA, the CDR3 is TGTGCCAGCAGCCCCAGTGGCAGAAGCAATCAGCCCCAGCATTTT.

This CDR3 is CAISAERGPNGYTF. CDR3 sequence (DNA): TGTGCCATCAGTGCCGAGAGGGGGCCTAATGGCTACACCTTC. This sequence joins TRBV10-3 and TRBJ1-2; 7 bases fit TRBD1. The CDR3 spans 14 residues. The germline V gene encodes CDR1 ENHRY and CDR2 SYGVKD. Losses at the gene ends were 4 bases for V and 6 bases for J; bases not matched to a gene: 8.

For the CDR3, the DNA is TGTGCCAGCAGCTTGGAGGTACAGAACACCGGGGAGCTGTTTTTT. Its protein is CASSLEVQNTGELFF. The chain is built from TRBV5-5 and TRBJ2-2; D ambiguous. Germline CDR1 reads SGHKS; CDR2 reads YYEKEE (reference sequence). The CDR3 consists of 15 residues. Trimming took 0 bases from V and 1 from J, leaving 7 bases between them.

This chain connects TRBV28 to TRBJ2-2; possibly TRBD1 for D (6 bases). V was cut by 3 bases and J by 1 base, with 12 bases left in between. CDR1 and CDR2 (germline): MDHEN, SYDVKM. This CDR3 has 16 amino acids. The CDR3 DNA reads as TGTGCCAGCAGTTTTGGACAGACCTTGAACACCGGGGAGCTGTTTTTT. Its protein product is CASSFGQTLNTGELFF.

The genes are TRBV6-4 and TRBJ2-3, with D possibly TRBD2 on 6 matching bases. V was trimmed by 6 bases and J by 1 base, leaving 8 bases between them. The CDR3 runs 13 residues. CDR1 is MRHNA, CDR2 SNTAGT, per germline. The CDR3 loop is CASREGGTDTQYF. DNA for the CDR3: TGTGCCAGCAGGGAGGGTGGCACAGATACGCAGTATTTT.

This chain joins TRBV28 and TRBJ2-2, with D uncertain. CDR3 length: 13 amino acids. Germline V gene data show CDR1 as MDHEN and CDR2 as SYDVKM. With 9 bases removed from V and 1 base from J, the gap between germline ends came to 9 bases. The CDR3 coding sequence is TGTGCCAGTCGGACGGTGAACACCGGGGAGCTGTTTTTT. Amino acids: CASRTVNTGELFF.

This chain uses TRBV18 with TRBJ1-3; D may be TRBD1 (6 bases). This CDR3 is built from 13 residues. Germline V gives CDR1 KGHSH, CDR2 LQKENI. V was pared by 6 bases and J by 5 bases, with 11 bases between. The CDR3 reads CASSWDIRNTIYF. DNA for the CDR3: TGTGCCAGCTCTTGGGACATACGAAACACCATATATTTT.

This clone was detected only once. This sequence joins TRBV7-3 and TRBJ2-7, with D unclear. The CDR3 spans 16 residues. V shed 4 bases and J shed 2 bases, with 18 bases lying between them. The germline gives CDR1 SGHTA, CDR2 FQGTGA. CDR3 nucleotide sequence: TGTGCCAGCAGCTCTACCGGGCCCCGAAGGACCTACGAGCAGTACTTC. The encoded protein is CASSSTGPRRTYEQYF.

This sequence joins TRBV7-2 and TRBJ2-7; 13 positions agree with TRBD2. From germline, CDR1 is SGHTA and CDR2 FQGNSA. The CDR3 length is 19 residues. Trimming at V came to 5 bases and at J to 0 bases, leaving 13 bases not matched to a gene. This CDR3 reads CASSTRTSGGPSSSYEQYF. The CDR3, as DNA: TGTGCCAGCAGCACACGGACTAGCGGGGGTCCCTCAAGCTCCTACGAGCAGTACTTC.

The gene calls are TRBV6-2 or TRBV6-3 and TRBJ1-1, with D hard to call. V shed 0 bases and J shed 4 bases, with 9 bases lying between them. This CDR3 is built from 14 residues. In germline, CDR1 is MNHEY, CDR2 SVGEGT. CDR3 protein: CASSYSSLGTEAFF. CDR3 bases: TGTGCCAGCAGTTACTCGTCTTTAGGCACTGAAGCTTTCTTT.

This chain links TRBV11-3 with TRBJ1-1, with no clear D. The germline V gene encodes CDR1 SGHNT and CDR2 YENEEA. The CDR3 loop spans 13 amino acids. Trimming cost V 0 bases and J 1 base, with 3 bases left between them. The CDR3 protein is CASSLEGNTEAFF. In DNA, the CDR3 is TGTGCCAGCAGCTTAGAAGGGAACACTGAAGCTTTCTTT.

The chain couples TRBV12-1 to TRBJ1-2. TRBV12-1 is marked as a pseudogene. CDR3 length: 11 residues. Here the CDR3 DNA reads TGTGCCAGCAGCTTTGGGGAGGGCTACACCTTC. It codes for CASSFGEGYTF.

The rearrangement joins TRBV27 to TRBJ2-2; TRBD1 matches 8 bases. The CDR3 loop spans 14 amino acids. V was clipped by 6 bases and J by 7 bases; unmatched bases: 7. Per the germline V gene, CDR1 is MNHEY and CDR2 is SMNVEV (reference sequence). CDR3 protein: CASRPGQAIGELFF. The DNA of the CDR3 is TGTGCCAGCAGGCCGGGACAGGCAATCGGGGAGCTGTTTTTT.

This sequence joins TRBV13 and TRBJ2-2; TRBD2 aligns across 9 bases. This CDR3 is 16 amino acids long. Germline V lookup: CDR1 PRHDT, CDR2 FYEKMQ (reference sequence). Unmatched junction bases numbered 11, after V lost 5 bases and J lost 7 bases. The CDR3 spells CASSPLAGPGSGELFF. CDR3 nucleotide sequence: TGTGCCAGCAGCCCTCTAGCGGGGCCCGGGAGCGGGGAGCTGTTTTTT.

J is TRBJ2-3 and V is TRBV6-2 or TRBV6-3, with a tentative D call TRBD2 (6 bases). Between the trimmed V and J ends, which lost 2 bases and 2 bases, there was a span of 20 bases. Germline CDR1 is MNHEY and CDR2 is SVGEGT. The CDR3 has 18 amino acids. This CDR3 is CASSYTSRSGGPTDTQYF. The DNA of the CDR3 is TGTGCCAGCAGTTACACCTCGAGGAGCGGAGGGCCCACAGATACGCAGTATTTT.

This clone has only one observation. V usage is TRBV3-1 (or the pseudogene TRBV3-2) and J usage is TRBJ1-5, with unresolved D. V was shortened by 4 bases and J by 4 bases, with 11 bases between the two germline ends. Germline CDR1 LGHDT, CDR2 YNNKEL (reference sequence). The CDR3 runs 14 residues. The CDR3 bases are TGTGCCAGCAGCCCCGGGCCCAGTAATCAGCCCCAGCATTTT. This translates into CASSPGPSNQPQHF.

The chain links TRBV18 to TRBJ1-1, with 7 bases identical to TRBD1. The CDR3 covers 17 residues. The germline V gene encodes CDR1 KGHSH and CDR2 LQKENI. The V gene end was trimmed by 3 bases and the J gene end by 0 bases; junction bases not matched to a gene: 10. The CDR3 nucleotides are TGTGCCAGCTCACCCAAATCGACAGGGCCTATGAACACTGAAGCTTTCTTT. Translating gives CASSPKSTGPMNTEAFF.

The chain employs TRBV19 and TRBJ1-5; D not resolved. The length of the CDR3 is 12 residues. V lost 2 bases, J lost 6 bases, and 5 bases lay in between. Germline assignment: CDR1 LNHDA and CDR2 SQIVND (reference sequence). The DNA for the CDR3 is TGTGCCAGTAGTATAAGTACTCAGCCCCAGCATTTT. This encodes CASSISTQPQHF.

This sequence joins TRBV4-1 and TRBJ1-1; a possible D gene is TRBD1 (6 bases). Trimming removed 5 bases at V and 2 bases at J, with 21 bases between. CDR3 length equals 17 residues. Germline CDR1 is MGHRA and CDR2 is YSYEKL. The CDR3 coding sequence is TGCGCCAGCAGCTTCACTTCCAGGGGCGGGAGAAACACTGAAGCTTTCTTT. This translates into CASSFTSRGGRNTEAFF.